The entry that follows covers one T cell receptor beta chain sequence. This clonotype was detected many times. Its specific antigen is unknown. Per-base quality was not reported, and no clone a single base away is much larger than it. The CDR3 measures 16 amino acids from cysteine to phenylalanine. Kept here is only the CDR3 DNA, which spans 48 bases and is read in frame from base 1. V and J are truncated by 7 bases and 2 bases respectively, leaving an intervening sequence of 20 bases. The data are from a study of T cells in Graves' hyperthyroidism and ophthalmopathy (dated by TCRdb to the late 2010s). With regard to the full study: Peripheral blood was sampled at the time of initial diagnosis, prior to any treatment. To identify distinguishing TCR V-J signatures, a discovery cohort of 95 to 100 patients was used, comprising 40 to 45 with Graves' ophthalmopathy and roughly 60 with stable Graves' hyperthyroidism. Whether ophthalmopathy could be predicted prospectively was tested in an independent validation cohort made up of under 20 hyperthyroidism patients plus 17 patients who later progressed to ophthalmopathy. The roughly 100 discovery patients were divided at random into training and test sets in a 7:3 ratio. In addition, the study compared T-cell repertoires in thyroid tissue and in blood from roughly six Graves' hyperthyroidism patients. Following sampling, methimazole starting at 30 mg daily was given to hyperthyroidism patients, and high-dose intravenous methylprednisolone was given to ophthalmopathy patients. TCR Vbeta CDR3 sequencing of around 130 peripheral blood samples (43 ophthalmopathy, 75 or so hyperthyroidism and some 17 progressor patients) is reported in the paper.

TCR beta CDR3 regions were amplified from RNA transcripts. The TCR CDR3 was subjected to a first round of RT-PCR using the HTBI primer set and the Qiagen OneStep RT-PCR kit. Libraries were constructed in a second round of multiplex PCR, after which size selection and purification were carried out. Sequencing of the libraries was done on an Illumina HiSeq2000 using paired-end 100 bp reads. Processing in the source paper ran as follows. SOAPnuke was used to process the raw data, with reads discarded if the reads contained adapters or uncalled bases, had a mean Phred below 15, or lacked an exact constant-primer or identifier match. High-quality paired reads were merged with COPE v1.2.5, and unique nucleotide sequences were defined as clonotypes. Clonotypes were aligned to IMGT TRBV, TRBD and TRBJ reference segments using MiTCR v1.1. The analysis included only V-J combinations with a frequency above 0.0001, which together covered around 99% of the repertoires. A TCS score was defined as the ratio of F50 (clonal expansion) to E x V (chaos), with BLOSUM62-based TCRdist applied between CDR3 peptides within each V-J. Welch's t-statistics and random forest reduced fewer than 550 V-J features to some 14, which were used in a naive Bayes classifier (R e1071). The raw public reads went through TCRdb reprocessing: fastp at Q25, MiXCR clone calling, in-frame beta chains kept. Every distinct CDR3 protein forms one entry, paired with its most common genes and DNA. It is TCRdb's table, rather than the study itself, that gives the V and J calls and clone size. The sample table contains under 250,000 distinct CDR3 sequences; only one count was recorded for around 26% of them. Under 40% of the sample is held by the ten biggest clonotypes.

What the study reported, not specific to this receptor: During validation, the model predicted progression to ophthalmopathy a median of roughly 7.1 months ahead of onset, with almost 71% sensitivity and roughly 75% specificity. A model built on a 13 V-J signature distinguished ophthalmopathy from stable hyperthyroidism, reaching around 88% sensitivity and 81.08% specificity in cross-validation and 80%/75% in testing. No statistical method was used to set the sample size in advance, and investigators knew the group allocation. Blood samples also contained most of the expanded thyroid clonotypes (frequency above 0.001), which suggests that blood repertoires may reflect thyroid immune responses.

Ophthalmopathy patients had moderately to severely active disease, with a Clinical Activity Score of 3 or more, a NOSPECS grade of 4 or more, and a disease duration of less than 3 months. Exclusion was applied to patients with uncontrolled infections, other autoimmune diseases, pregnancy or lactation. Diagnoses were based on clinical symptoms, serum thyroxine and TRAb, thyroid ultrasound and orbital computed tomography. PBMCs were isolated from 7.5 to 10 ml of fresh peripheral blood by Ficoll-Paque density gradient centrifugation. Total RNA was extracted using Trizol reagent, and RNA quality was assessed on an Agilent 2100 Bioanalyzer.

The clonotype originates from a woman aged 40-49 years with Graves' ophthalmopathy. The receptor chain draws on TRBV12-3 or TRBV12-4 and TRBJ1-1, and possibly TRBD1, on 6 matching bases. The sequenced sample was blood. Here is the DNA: TGTGCCAGCACCACCCCGGGCAGGGGCGAAAACACTGAAGCTTTCTTT. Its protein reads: CASTTPGRGENTEAFF.